These 7 T cell receptor beta chains came from one sample sequenced in a study of Graves' ophthalmopathy and Graves' hyperthyroidism. Amplification of TCR beta CDR3 regions used RNA transcripts. RT-PCR with HTBI primers came first, then second-round multiplex PCR. TCRdb processed the multiplex PCR reads anew with MiXCR; each CDR3 protein has one entry. Among more than 1,000,000 distinct CDR3 sequences, about 38% were seen once, and the ten largest hold around 10%. Sequenced input: peripheral blood or thyroid tissue (not recorded which). The origin of the receptors is an adult man with Graves' hyperthyroidism.

There are many counts of this clonotype. This chain joins TRBV7-8 and TRBJ2-5; TRBD1 matches at 8 bases. V was pared by 5 bases and J by 4 bases, with 6 bases of the junction left unmatched. Germline CDR1 is SGHVS and CDR2 is FQNEAQ. The CDR3 is made up of 14 amino acids. CDR3 amino acids: CASSKTGVGETQYF. The CDR3 DNA reads as TGTGCCAGCAGCAAGACAGGGGTTGGAGAGACCCAGTACTTC.

Note on this clonotype: This clone may be a read error of a much larger clone one base away. The V and J genes are TRBV2 and TRBJ1-5, with D perhaps matching TRBD1 (6 bases). The CDR3 covers 12 residues. Germline CDR1 reads SNHLY; CDR2 reads FYNNEI. V lost 4 bases and J 9 bases, leaving 10 bases between the germline ends. CDR3 region: CASSGQDRPQHF. For the CDR3, the DNA is TGTGCCAGCAGTGGACAGGATCGGCCCCAGCATTTT. Full variable domain (rest looked up from reference TRBV2 and TRBJ1-5): EPEVTQTPSHQVTQMGQEVILRCVPISNHLYFYWYRQILGQKVEFLVSFYNNEISEKSEIFDDQFSVERPDGSNFTLKIRSTKLEDSAMYFCASSGQDRPQHFGDGTRLSIL.

Comments on this clonotype: This could be a read error, since a much larger clone is one nucleotide away. The final CDR3 position lacks the conserved phenylalanine or tryptophan, pointing to a likely read error. V and J are TRBV7-2 and TRBJ2-7; TRBD1 or TRBD2 may be the D gene (6 bases each). Germline assignment: CDR1 SGHTA and CDR2 FQGNSA. V was cut by 9 bases and J by 3 bases, with 15 bases left in between. The CDR3 has 13 amino acids. The CDR3 protein is CASSGQTYYEQYL. The DNA for the CDR3 is TGTGCCAGTAGCGGACAGACCTACTACGAGCAGTACCTC.

This clonotype has ten or more counts. A junction end diverges from the germline sequence, so it may reflect a read error. V and J are TRBV2 and TRBJ1-4; no definite D call. The germline gives CDR1 SNHLY, CDR2 FYNNEI. This CDR3 region has 14 residues. The CDR3 loop is CASSEGTTNEKLFF. CDR3 nucleotides: TGCGCCAGCAGTGAGGGAACAACTAATGAAAAACTGTTTTTT.

The table lists this clonotype with a count of one. A read error may produce the germline difference seen at one junction end. This sequence joins TRBV19 and TRBJ2-2; D uncertain. The germline V gene encodes CDR1 LNHDA and CDR2 SQIVND (reference sequence). The CDR3 contains 12 residues. The CDR3: CASGRGTRELFF. CDR3 nucleotides: TGTGCCAGTGGACGAGGCACCAGGGAGCTGTTTTTT.

The chain employs TRBV20-1 and TRBJ1-3; a weak D match, TRBD1 (5 bases). This CDR3 is 17 amino acids long. V dropped 6 bases and J dropped 3 bases, with 24 bases sitting between them. In germline, CDR1 is DFQATT, CDR2 SNEGSKA (reference sequence). The CDR3 sequence is CSASQSVGGGFGNTIYF. The CDR3 DNA is TGCAGTGCCAGCCAGTCGGTCGGGGGAGGATTTGGAAACACCATATATTTT.

V and J are TRBV19 and TRBJ1-5, with D hard to call. Germline loops: CDR1 LNHDA, CDR2 SQIVND (reference sequence). V lost 1 base to trimming and J lost 5 bases, with 9 bases between them. The CDR3 consists of 14 residues. The CDR3 reads CASSIVGKDQPQHF. DNA for the CDR3: TGTGCCAGTAGTATAGTAGGGAAGGATCAGCCCCAGCATTTT.